This is a list of T cell receptor beta chains from one sample in a study of blood T cells in healthy people across ages. MiXCR was run by TCRdb on the 5' RACE reads, yielding one entry per CDR3 protein. The data show around 1.5 million distinct CDR3 sequences, approximately 60% seen once. Sample: blood. These receptors originate from a man aged 18 to 30 in good health. Both conserved end residues are part of each CDR3. The D gene is left open where the match is weak. Some rows mark clone size as missing; the rest say once, few, many or name a class of expanded clone.

V,size,length,J,D,DNA,CDR3
TRBV11-2,-,16,TRBJ1-2,-,TGTGCCAGCAGCTTAGTAGGGGAAGCAGGGAGATATGGCTACACCTTC,CASSLVGEAGRYGYTF
TRBV29-1,few,12,TRBJ2-7,TRBD2,TGCAGCGTGACTAGCGCTTCCTACGAGCAGTACTTC,CSVTSASYEQYF
TRBV20-1,-,15,TRBJ2-3,-,TGCAGTGCTAGAGATCAGCGGCAAAGCACAGATACGCAGTATTTT,CSARDQRQSTDTQYF
TRBV3-1,-,15,TRBJ2-4,TRBD1,TGTGCCAGCAGCCAAGTAAACAGGGGTCAAAACATTCAGTACTTC,CASSQVNRGQNIQYF
TRBV18,many,12,TRBJ2-5,-,TGTGCCAGCAGCCAATACCAAGAGACCCAGTACTTC,CASSQYQETQYF
TRBV4-2,-,18,TRBJ2-1,-,TGTGCCAGCAGCCAAGATGGGCTAGCCGAGAGCTCCTACAATGAGCAGTTCTTC,CASSQDGLAESSYNEQFF
TRBV7-2,-,13,TRBJ2-2,-,TGTGCCAGCAGCAAATGGTTGGCCGGGGAGCTGTTTTTT,CASSKWLAGELFF
TRBV4-1,-,18,TRBJ2-5,TRBD2,TGCGCCAGCAGCCAAGGGGAAGCTCTAGCGGGGCTGCAAGAGACCCAGTACTTC,CASSQGEALAGLQETQYF
TRBV28,-,13,TRBJ1-6,-,TGTGCCAGCAAGGCTAGCTATAATTCACCCCTCCACTTT,CASKASYNSPLHF
TRBV5-1,-,16,TRBJ2-4,-,TGCGCCAGCAGGCCGCTTGCGGGCCAACGCAAAAACATTCAGTACTTC,CASRPLAGQRKNIQYF
TRBV14,-,13,TRBJ2-7,-,TGTGCCAGCAGTCCGGCGGGATCTAGCGAGCAGTACTTC,CASSPAGSSEQYF
TRBV12-3/TRBV12-4,-,14,TRBJ1-2,-,TGTGCCAGCAGTATATCAACCAGGGAGGACGGCTACACCTTC,CASSISTREDGYTF
TRBV10-3,few,14,TRBJ2-7,TRBD2,TGTGCCATCGCCCGAGCGGGGGACTCCTACGAGCAGTACTTC,CAIARAGDSYEQYF
TRBV5-1,few,16,TRBJ2-5,TRBD2,TGCGCCAGCAGCTTGGCACTAGCGGGAGTGAAGGAGACCCAGTACTTC,CASSLALAGVKETQYF
TRBV2,once,16,TRBJ2-3,-,TGTGCCAGCAGTGTGTTGGGCCCGGGTAACACAGATACGCAGTATTTT,CASSVLGPGNTDTQYF
TRBV4-1,-,13,TRBJ2-5,-,TGCGCCAGCAGCCAAGACCCGATGGAGACCCAGTACTTC,CASSQDPMETQYF
TRBV10-1,-,15,TRBJ2-7,-,TGCGCCAGCAGCCCGGGAGTAGTGGCAGCCTACGAGCAGTACTTC,CASSPGVVAAYEQYF
TRBV10-3,-,13,TRBJ2-3,-,TGTGCCATCAGTGCCGGACCCACAGATACGCAGTATTTT,CAISAGPTDTQYF
TRBV12-3/TRBV12-4,-,14,TRBJ2-7,-,TGTGCCTGCAGTTTAGAGGCGGGAACCTACGAGCAGTACTTC,CACSLEAGTYEQYF
TRBV7-2,-,15,TRBJ2-3,-,TGTGCCAGCAGCTTTATGGACAGCATCACAGATACGCAGTATTTT,CASSFMDSITDTQYF
TRBV5-6,-,17,TRBJ2-5,TRBD1,TGTGCCAGCAGCTTGGCCCGGGACAGAGCTTTTCCCAATGAGCAGTACTTC,CASSLARDRAFPNEQYF
TRBV24-1,-,14,TRBJ2-1,TRBD2,TGTGCCACCAGTGACCTAGATAGCGGGGATGAGCAGTTCTTC,CATSDLDSGDEQFF
TRBV7-9,-,10,TRBJ2-1,-,TGTGCCAGACCGGAGGATGAGCAGTTCTTC,CARPEDEQFF
TRBV25-1,-,14,TRBJ2-5,-,TGTGCCAGCAGTTCGCCCGGGACCGAAGAGACCCAGTACTTC,CASSSPGTEETQYF
TRBV29-1,-,17,TRBJ2-1,-,TGCAGCGTTGAGGCGTTCGGCGGGAGAAAGAGGGGGAATGAGCAGTTCTTC,CSVEAFGGRKRGNEQFF
TRBV19,-,16,TRBJ2-3,-,TGTGCCGGTAGTATAGGAAGCCAACTTAGCACAGATACGCAGTATTTT,CAGSIGSQLSTDTQYF
TRBV20-1,-,16,TRBJ2-1,-,TGCAGTGCTCCCAACCCGGACGAGAGCTCCTACAATGAGCAGTTCTTC,CSAPNPDESSYNEQFF
TRBV29-1,-,12,TRBJ1-1,-,TGCAGCGTGGGCTGGGACACCGAATGGGTTTTCTTT,CSVGWDTEWVFF
TRBV27,-,13,TRBJ2-3,-,TGTGCCAGCAGCCTAAAATCGCTGGGTACGCAGTATTTT,CASSLKSLGTQYF